The 29 T cell receptor beta chains presented below share a single source sample, sequenced in a study of response to subunit inactivated influenza vaccine. In TCRdb, the RT-PCR reads were re-called with MiXCR into one record per CDR3 protein. The data show 540,000 or so distinct CDR3 sequences, with under 15% seen just once and around 14% held by the top ten. Sequenced material: PBMCs from blood, taken roughly 47 days after vaccination. These receptors all stem from a man aged 50-60 years who received an inactivated influenza vaccine.

This sequence joins TRBV6-2 or TRBV6-3 and TRBJ2-3; D not resolved. Trimming shortened V by 0 bases and J by 14 bases, and 18 bases separated the two germline ends. This CDR3 region has 14 residues. From germline, CDR1 is MNHEY and CDR2 SVGEGT. CDR3 coding DNA: TGTGCCAGCAGTTACTCCGGAGTACCGCCTAAGTGGTATTTT. Translated, it gives CASSYSGVPPKWYF.

In this sample, this clonotype turned up many times. J is TRBJ2-5 and V is TRBV7-2; D may be TRBD2 (5 bases). V was clipped by 1 base and J by 4 bases, with 7 bases between them. Germline assignment: CDR1 SGHTA and CDR2 FQGNSA. This CDR3 is 13 amino acids long. Here the CDR3 reads CASSLGERETQYF. In DNA form, the CDR3 reads TGTGCCAGCAGCTTAGGGGAGCGAGAGACCCAGTACTTC. The full variable domain, its missing parts supplied by reference TRBV7-2 and TRBJ2-5, is GAGVSQSPSNKVTEKGKDVELRCDPISGHTALYWYRQSLGQGLEFLIYFQGNSAPDKSGLPSDRFSAERTGGSVSTLTIQRTQQEDSAVYLCASSLGERETQYFGPGTRLLVL.

This clonotype was seen a few times. This chain joins TRBV15 and TRBJ2-1; D possibly matches TRBD1 or TRBD2 (5 bases each). The CDR3 length is 14 residues. Trimming removed 0 bases from V and 7 bases from J, with 10 bases in between. Germline V gene sequence: CDR1 LNHNV, CDR2 YYDKDF (reference sequence). In DNA form, the CDR3 reads TGTGCCACCAGCAGAGAATGGGGGATGAATGAGCAGTTCTTC. Translated: CATSREWGMNEQFF.

This chain connects TRBV4-1 to TRBJ1-1; D perhaps matches TRBD1 (5 bases). Germline V gives CDR1 MGHRA, CDR2 YSYEKL. Trimming removed 3 bases from V and 3 bases from J, with 23 bases in between. The CDR3 contains 18 residues. The CDR3 sequence: CASSHPGRSLRGDTEAFF. CDR3 sequence (DNA): TGCGCCAGCAGCCATCCCGGGAGGAGCCTTAGAGGGGACACTGAAGCTTTCTTT.

In this sample, this clonotype turned up many times. The chain employs TRBV30 and TRBJ2-1; D possibly corresponds to TRBD1 (6 bases). The germline V and J ends were trimmed by 2 bases and 0 bases, with 8 bases remaining between them. CDR1 GTSNPN and CDR2 SVGIG come from the germline V gene (reference sequence). The CDR3 contains 14 residues. In nucleotides, the CDR3 is TGTGCCTGGAGTAGAGGGGGCTCCTACAATGAGCAGTTCTTC. Translation: CAWSRGGSYNEQFF.

The chain couples TRBV25-1 to TRBJ2-2; D tentatively reads TRBD1 or TRBD2 (6 bases each). The CDR3 contains 15 residues. In germline, CDR1 is MGHDK, CDR2 SYGVNS. Trimming stripped 5 bases from V and 7 bases from J, with 17 bases between. The CDR3 loop is CASSRGIADSGELFF. DNA for the CDR3: TGTGCCAGCAGTCGTGGGATAGCGGACAGCGGGGAGCTGTTTTTT.

This clonotype was seen a few times. The chain is built from TRBV9 and TRBJ2-7; D ambiguous. The CDR3 spans 15 residues. Per the germline V gene, CDR1 is SGDLS and CDR2 is YYNGEE. V was clipped by 0 bases and J by 6 bases, with 16 bases between them. Here the CDR3 reads CASSVDDGGSTEQYF. DNA for the CDR3: TGTGCCAGCAGCGTAGACGACGGTGGGTCTACCGAGCAGTACTTC.

The rearrangement links TRBV7-9 to TRBJ2-3; a weak D match, TRBD1 (6 bases). V lost 4 bases, J lost 2 bases, and 16 bases lay in between. The CDR3 has 16 amino acids. Germline V gene data show CDR1 as SEHNR and CDR2 as FQNEAQ (reference sequence). CDR3 nucleotide sequence: TGTGCCAGCAGCTCGCGAATCCGGGACACCACAGATACGCAGTATTTT. This sequence encodes CASSSRIRDTTDTQYF. Together with reference TRBV7-9 and TRBJ2-3, the CDR3 gives the full variable domain: DTGVSQNPRHKITKRGQNVTFRCDPISEHNRLYWYRQTLGQGPEFLTYFQNEAQLEKSRLLSDRFSAERPKGSFSTLEIQRTEQGDSAMYLCASSSRIRDTTDTQYFGPGTRLTVL.

The sample holds a few counts of this clonotype. This rearrangement joins TRBV27 to TRBJ2-7; D perhaps matches TRBD2 (6 bases). The germline V gene encodes CDR1 MNHEY and CDR2 SMNVEV (reference sequence). The CDR3 totals 14 residues. V was clipped by 4 bases and J by 3 bases, with 13 bases between them. The DNA of the CDR3 is TGTGCCAGCAGTTCTCAGACTAGAGGCTACGAGCAGTACTTC. Residues: CASSSQTRGYEQYF.

This chain joins TRBV10-3 and TRBJ2-5, with D uncertain. Trimming removed 3 bases from V and 3 bases from J, with 11 bases in between. The CDR3 spans 14 residues. Germline V gives CDR1 ENHRY, CDR2 SYGVKD. CDR3 sequence: CAISETTLKETQYF. The CDR3 DNA reads as TGTGCCATCAGTGAAACAACCCTTAAAGAGACCCAGTACTTC.

A few counts support this clonotype. This CDR3 is CASSSGQGAGANVLTF. The CDR3 nucleotides read TGTGCCAGCTCGTCGGGACAGGGTGCTGGGGCCAACGTCCTGACTTTC. The chain links TRBV18 to TRBJ2-6; the match to TRBD1 covers 9 bases. The germline V gene has CDR1 KGHSH and CDR2 LQKENI. The CDR3 is made up of 16 amino acids. The V and J ends lost 6 bases and 2 bases, in that order; junction bases with no gene match: 5.

V and J are TRBV28 and TRBJ2-7, with 8 positions matching TRBD2. Germline V CDR1 and CDR2: MDHEN, SYDVKM. The CDR3 is 14 amino acids. J lost 3 bases, V lost 5 bases, and 6 bases had no gene match. The CDR3 DNA reads TGTGCCAGCAGTCCCCCGGGAGGGGGCTACGAGCAGTACTTC. This sequence encodes CASSPPGGGYEQYF.

The rearrangement links TRBV6-1 to TRBJ1-1; possible D gene TRBD1, 5 bases. Trimming removed 8 bases at V and 4 bases at J, with 14 bases between. The CDR3 is made up of 13 amino acids. Per germline, CDR1 MNHNS and CDR2 SASEGT. The CDR3 region is CASERGEGTEAFF. The CDR3 DNA reads TGTGCCAGCGAGCGGGGCGAGGGCACTGAAGCTTTCTTT.

The chain uses TRBV12-3 or TRBV12-4 and TRBJ2-3; 14 nucleotides align to TRBD2. The CDR3 totals 16 residues. V gave up 6 bases and J gave up 6 bases; unmatched junction bases: 8. The CDR3 coding sequence is TGTGCCAGCAGCCCCGGGACTAGCGGGAGTGGGGATACGCAGTATTTT. It translates to CASSPGTSGSGDTQYF.

V gene TRBV20-1 combines with J gene TRBJ2-3, with 8 bases aligning to TRBD1. The ends lost 5 bases at V and 1 base at J; junction bases unmatched: 8. CDR1 is DFQATT and CDR2 is SNEGSKA in the germline V gene (reference sequence). This CDR3 is built from 15 residues. The CDR3: CSARTGRVRTDTQYF. For the CDR3, the DNA is TGCAGTGCTCGGACAGGGCGAGTCCGCACAGATACGCAGTATTTT.

J is TRBJ2-1 and V is TRBV14; D perhaps matches TRBD1 (6 bases). Per germline, CDR1 SGHDN and CDR2 FVKESK. Trimming took off 0 bases at V and 9 bases at J, with 9 bases between the two ends. CDR3 length: 13 residues. CDR3 bases: TGTGCCAGCAGCCAAGAGGGGGCGACTGAGCAGTTCTTC. It translates to CASSQEGATEQFF.

The chain carries TRBV3-1 and TRBJ2-6; no definite D call. The CDR3 totals 15 residues. V was cut by 4 bases and J by 0 bases, with 7 bases left in between. Germline assignment: CDR1 LGHDT and CDR2 YNNKEL (reference sequence). The CDR3: CASSLWSSGANVLTF. Written as DNA, the CDR3 is TGTGCCAGCAGCCTTTGGAGCTCTGGGGCCAACGTCCTGACTTTC.

V is TRBV27 and J is TRBJ2-3, with 12 positions matching TRBD1. Trimming removed 5 bases from V and 7 bases from J; junction bases left unmatched: 4. The germline V gene encodes CDR1 MNHEY and CDR2 SMNVEV (reference sequence). The CDR3 covers 14 residues. In nucleotides, the CDR3 is TGTGCCAGCAGTCAGGGACAGGGGGCAAATACGCAGTATTTT. The encoded protein is CASSQGQGANTQYF.

This clonotype has at least ten counts. The rearrangement links TRBV29-1 to TRBJ1-2, with D possibly matching TRBD1 (5 bases). V lost 0 bases and J 8 bases, leaving 13 bases between the germline ends. Germline CDR1 SQVTM, CDR2 ANQGSEA. This CDR3 has 13 residues. CDR3 coding DNA: TGCAGCGTTGAAGATTTGGGGCCTGGGGGCTACACCTTC. It codes for CSVEDLGPGGYTF. The entire variable domain, with the rest obtained from reference TRBV29-1 and TRBJ1-2, is as follows: SAVISQKPSRDICQRGTSLTIQCQVDSQVTMMFWYRQQPGQSLTLIATANQGSEATYESGFVIDKFPISRPNLTFSTLTVSNMSPEDSSIYLCSVEDLGPGGYTFGSGTRLTVV.

The chain joins TRBV6-5 to TRBJ2-3; the D gene is possibly TRBD2 (5 bases). V was trimmed by 2 bases and J by 0 bases, leaving 12 bases between them. This CDR3 is built from 16 residues. Per germline, CDR1 MNHEY and CDR2 SVGAGI. CDR3 in amino acids: CASSYGLAASTDTQYF. The CDR3 coding sequence is TGTGCCAGCAGTTACGGGCTAGCTGCTAGCACAGATACGCAGTATTTT.

The genes are TRBV3-1 and TRBJ2-2; 9 bases are shared with TRBD1. Germline lookup yields CDR1 LGHDT and CDR2 YNNKEL (reference sequence). The CDR3 spans 16 residues. The junction had 4 bases not matched to a gene; V was cut back by 1 base and J by 4 bases. CDR3 nucleotide sequence: TGTGCCAGCAGCCAAGCCCGGACAGGGGTCACCGGGGAGCTGTTTTTT. Amino acids: CASSQARTGVTGELFF.

This clonotype has only a few counts. The CDR3: CSASVLGNTDTQYF. CDR3 in DNA: TGCAGTGCTAGTGTTCTCGGGAACACAGATACGCAGTATTTT. This chain links TRBV20-1 with TRBJ2-3; possible D gene TRBD2, 5 bases. Deletions cut 3 bases from V and 2 bases from J, with 12 bases between. CDR3 length: 14 amino acids. Germline values: CDR1 DFQATT, CDR2 SNEGSKA (reference sequence).

The chain has TRBV6-1 and TRBJ2-3; 11 nucleotides align to TRBD2. The CDR3 length is 16 residues. Trimming removed 1 base from V and 9 bases from J; junction bases left unmatched: 9. Germline V gives CDR1 MNHNS, CDR2 SASEGT. The CDR3 DNA reads as TGTGCCAGCAGTGAAGTAGCGGGGGGGTCCGTCTACACGCAGTATTTT. Translation gives CASSEVAGGSVYTQYF.

V is TRBV5-1 and J is TRBJ2-7, with D tentatively TRBD1 or TRBD2 (5 bases each). Looked up from germline, CDR1 is SGHRS and CDR2 is YFSETQ. The CDR3 covers 17 residues. The V end was cut by 1 base, the J end by 4 bases, with 21 bases between. The CDR3: CASSLSIGAREKYEQYF. As DNA, the CDR3 is TGCGCCAGCAGCTTGTCAATAGGGGCCAGGGAGAAATACGAGCAGTACTTC. Filled out from reference TRBV5-1 and TRBJ2-7, the complete variable domain reads KAGVTQTPRYLIKTRGQQVTLSCSPISGHRSVSWYQQTPGQGLQFLFEYFSETQRNKGNFPGRFSGRQFSNSRSEMNVSTLELGDSALYLCASSLSIGAREKYEQYFGPGTRLTVT.

This clonotype came up a few times. The rearrangement links TRBV19 to TRBJ2-4; 10 bases match TRBD1. The V gene end was trimmed by 3 bases and the J gene end by 2 bases; junction bases not matched to a gene: 7. The CDR3 is 17 amino acids. CDR1 and CDR2 from the germline V gene are LNHDA and SQIVND (reference sequence). The CDR3 loop is CASSIFSGQGSKNIQYF. The CDR3 region has the DNA TGTGCCAGTAGTATCTTTTCGGGACAGGGGTCCAAAAACATTCAGTACTTC.

Here the CDR3 DNA reads TGTGCCAGCAGCTCCAATGGGAGGACAGGGCTCTACGAGCAGTACTTC. It translates to CASSSNGRTGLYEQYF. This rearrangement joins TRBV7-2 to TRBJ2-7; TRBD1 aligns across 8 bases. Per the germline V gene, CDR1 is SGHTA and CDR2 is FQGNSA. The CDR3 is made up of 16 amino acids. V shed 4 bases and J 3 bases; nucleotides not matched to a gene: 11.

The chain is built from TRBV6-5 and TRBJ2-1; TRBD2 might be the D (6 bases). Trimming took 2 bases from V and 1 from J, leaving 6 bases between them. This CDR3 is built from 14 residues. CDR1 MNHEY and CDR2 SVGAGI come from the germline V gene. The CDR3: CASSYAGSYNEQFF. DNA of the CDR3: TGTGCCAGCAGTTACGCGGGATCCTACAATGAGCAGTTCTTC.

The gene calls are TRBV29-1 and TRBJ2-1, with TRBD2 matching 7 bases. From germline, CDR1 is SQVTM and CDR2 ANQGSEA. J lost 0 bases, V lost 2 bases, and 13 bases had no gene match. The length of the CDR3 is 18 residues. The CDR3 loop is CSVEWRGSLPSSYNEQFF. CDR3 coding DNA: TGCAGCGTTGAATGGCGCGGGAGTCTCCCTAGCTCCTACAATGAGCAGTTCTTC.

In its sample, this clonotype was seen many times. The chain links TRBV7-8 to TRBJ2-7; D is unresolved. There are 15 residues in the CDR3. The V end was cut by 0 bases, the J end by 3 bases, with 12 bases between. Germline V gene sequence: CDR1 SGHVS, CDR2 FQNEAQ. The CDR3 loop reads CASSLALVPVYEQYF. The DNA of the CDR3 is TGTGCCAGCAGCTTAGCGCTTGTCCCAGTCTACGAGCAGTACTTC. Full variable domain (outside the CDR3, taken from reference TRBV7-8 and TRBJ2-7): GAGVSQSPRYKVAKRGQDVALRCDPISGHVSLFWYQQALGQGPEFLTYFQNEAQLDKSGLPSDRFFAERPEGSVSTLKIQRTQQEDSAVYLCASSLALVPVYEQYFGPGTRLTVT.